The 18 T cell receptor beta chains below were found in one sample sequenced in a study of cytomegalovirus exposure and HLA in healthy donors. Use of 60 Vbeta and 13 Jbeta primers characterized the PCR. Sequencing was performed with immunoSEQ multiplex PCR; in TCRdb, only in-frame clones are kept and a portion is missing. Here the sample spans 150,000 to 200,000 clones, 60% to 85% being singletons. Sample: PBMCs. These receptors were collected from a woman aged 45-65 years in good health and CMV-seropositive.

The gene calls are TRBV13 and TRBJ2-2, with 7 bases matching TRBD1. Germline lookup yields CDR1 PRHDT and CDR2 FYEKMQ (reference sequence). Trimming took 5 bases from V and 5 from J; bases not matched to a gene: 8. The CDR3 runs to 15 residues. DNA of the CDR3: TGTGCCAGCAGCGCCGGGACAGACATGACCGGGGAGCTGTTTTTT. It specifies CASSAGTDMTGELFF.

This clone was observed once. The V gene is TRBV2, the J gene TRBJ1-5, with 10 bases lining up with TRBD1. This CDR3 is built from 15 residues. V dropped 4 bases and J dropped 3; count of bases not matched to a gene: 3. Germline V gene sequence: CDR1 SNHLY, CDR2 FYNNEI. The CDR3 sequence: CASSGTGGANQPQHF. The CDR3 DNA sequence: TGTGCCAGCAGTGGGACAGGGGGGGCCAATCAGCCCCAGCATTTT.

The J gene is TRBJ2-6, the V gene TRBV6-1; 8 bases align to TRBD1. CDR1 MNHNS and CDR2 SASEGT come from the germline V gene. There are 15 residues in the CDR3. The J segment lost 2 bases and the V segment lost 6 bases, leaving 3 bases of the junction unmatched. The CDR3 sequence: CASSPDRAGANVLTF. DNA of the CDR3: TGTGCCAGCAGCCCGGACAGGGCTGGGGCCAACGTCCTGACTTTC.

Concerning this clone itself: Other nucleotide sequences from this sample produce the same CDR3. The CDR3 DNA sequence: TGTGCCAGCAGTTTTTCAGGGGGAGGCGGGGAGCTGTTTTTT. Translation: CASSFSGGGGELFF. The chain uses TRBV27 and TRBJ2-2; perhaps TRBD1 as D (7 bases). This CDR3 is built from 14 residues. V gave up 3 bases and J gave up 7 bases, with 12 bases separating them. Looked up from germline, CDR1 is MNHEY and CDR2 is SMNVEV (reference sequence).

The chain employs TRBV27 and TRBJ2-3; D perhaps matches TRBD2 (5 bases). The CDR3 sequence is 14 residues long. Germline V gene data show CDR1 as MNHEY and CDR2 as SMNVEV (reference sequence). Trimming shortened V by 2 bases and J by 5 bases, and 11 bases separated the two germline ends. DNA of the CDR3: TGTGCCAGCAGTTTAAAGAGGGCGGGAGATACGCAGTATTTT. It encodes CASSLKRAGDTQYF.

The rearrangement links TRBV11-2 to TRBJ2-2; D is unresolved. Trimming cost V 7 bases and J 5 bases, with 8 bases left between them. The CDR3 extends over 12 amino acids. Germline V gene sequence: CDR1 SGHAT, CDR2 FQNNGV. The CDR3 reads CASTLRTGELFF. The CDR3 nucleotides read TGTGCCAGCACTTTGAGGACCGGGGAGCTGTTTTTT.

The CDR3 here is CASSYRGTDGYTF. The CDR3 region has the DNA TGTGCCAGCAGTTACAGAGGGACAGATGGCTACACCTTC. The gene calls are TRBV6-5 and TRBJ1-2; 7 positions match TRBD1. From germline, CDR1 is MNHEY and CDR2 SVGAGI. The CDR3 runs to 13 residues. The junction had 3 bases not matched to a gene; V was cut back by 2 bases and J by 6 bases.

This clone has more than one count but fewer than ten. The rearrangement uses TRBV5-4 and TRBJ1-4, with 12 bases lining up with TRBD1. Trimming at V came to 1 base and at J to 3 bases, leaving 4 bases not matched to a gene. The CDR3 has 17 residues. The germline V gene encodes CDR1 SGHNT and CDR2 YYREEE (reference sequence). CDR3 in amino acids: CASSLLGQGAPNEKLFF. CDR3 DNA sequence: TGTGCCAGCAGCTTGTTGGGACAGGGGGCACCTAATGAAAAACTGTTTTTT.

The chain couples TRBV2 to TRBJ1-1; D is possibly TRBD1 (6 bases). With 5 bases removed from V and 4 bases from J, the gap between germline ends came to 8 bases. This CDR3 comprises 12 residues. Germline values: CDR1 SNHLY, CDR2 FYNNEI. The CDR3 DNA reads as TGTGCCAGCAGTCAGGGGACCACTGAAGCTTTCTTT. Protein sequence: CASSQGTTEAFF.

V and J are TRBV9 and TRBJ1-6, with D possibly matching TRBD1 (6 bases). Per germline, CDR1 SGDLS and CDR2 YYNGEE. The CDR3 is 15 residues long. V lost 0 bases to trimming and J lost 5 bases, with 9 bases between them. CDR3 amino acids: CASSVVDRNNSPLHF. In nucleotides, the CDR3 is TGTGCCAGCAGCGTAGTGGACAGAAATAATTCACCCCTCCACTTT.

This clone was recorded once. The genes are TRBV19 and TRBJ1-1, with D unresolved. Looked up from germline, CDR1 is LNHDA and CDR2 is SQIVND (reference sequence). Trimming stripped 3 bases from V and 1 base from J, with 9 bases between. This CDR3 is 14 amino acids long. The CDR3 region is CASSMSSPNTEAFF. The CDR3 DNA is TGTGCCAGTAGTATGTCCAGTCCGAACACTGAAGCTTTCTTT.

The chain is built from TRBV6-1 and TRBJ2-7, with 9 bases that match TRBD1. Per germline, CDR1 MNHNS and CDR2 SASEGT. The CDR3 is 14 amino acids. Germline trimming cut 6 bases from V and 3 bases from J; bases unmatched to any gene: 6. The CDR3 region is CASSAGTGLYEQYF. CDR3 nucleotide sequence: TGTGCCAGCAGCGCCGGGACAGGGCTCTACGAGCAGTACTTC.

In this sample, this clone turned up once. The V and J genes are TRBV6-5 and TRBJ2-4; 14 bases match TRBD2. CDR1 is MNHEY, CDR2 SVGAGI, per germline. V was pared by 6 bases and J by 10 bases, with 8 bases of the junction left unmatched. The CDR3 sequence is 15 residues long. Written as DNA, the CDR3 is TGTGCCAGCAGATCCCGACTAGCGGGGGGGGATATTCAGTACTTC. Translating it yields CASRSRLAGGDIQYF.

The CDR3: CASSSTGTKNEKLFF. As DNA, the CDR3 is TGTGCCAGTAGTTCCACCGGGACTAAAAATGAAAAACTGTTTTTT. This chain connects TRBV19 to TRBJ1-4; D perhaps matches TRBD1 (5 bases). Per germline, CDR1 LNHDA and CDR2 SQIVND (reference sequence). Between the trimmed V and J ends, which lost 5 bases and 5 bases, there was a span of 15 bases. The CDR3 spans 15 residues.

The chain joins TRBV30 to TRBJ1-6; 12 nucleotides agree with TRBD1. Germline values: CDR1 GTSNPN, CDR2 SVGIG (reference sequence). The CDR3 runs 15 residues. J gave up 8 bases and V 2 bases, and 4 bases lay outside the gene matches. CDR3: CAWSYGTGGDSPLHF. The CDR3 region has the DNA TGTGCCTGGAGTTACGGGACAGGGGGCGATTCACCCCTCCACTTT.

The J gene is TRBJ1-2, the V gene TRBV11-2, with D possibly matching TRBD1 (5 bases). The V end lost 0 bases, the J end lost 4 bases, and 12 bases lay between the germline ends. The CDR3 consists of 15 residues. The germline CDR1 and CDR2 sequences are SGHAT and FQNNGV. In nucleotides, the CDR3 is TGTGCCAGCAGCTTAGACTCAGGGAAGGGCTATGGCTACACCTTC. Protein sequence: CASSLDSGKGYGYTF.

The rearrangement uses TRBV5-1 and TRBJ1-1, with a weak D call TRBD1 (6 bases). The CDR3 covers 13 residues. Trimming cost V 4 bases and J 4 bases, with 11 bases left between them. Germline values: CDR1 SGHRS, CDR2 YFSETQ. In DNA, the CDR3 is TGCGCCAGCAGCCAACAGGGCAGCACTGAAGCTTTCTTT. Amino acids: CASSQQGSTEAFF.

The V and J genes are TRBV5-1 and TRBJ2-7, with a weak D call TRBD1 (6 bases). CDR3 size: 14 residues. CDR1 is SGHRS, CDR2 YFSETQ, per germline. V lost 4 bases and J 1 base, leaving 12 bases between the germline ends. The CDR3 protein is CASSGGPRSYEQYF. The DNA for the CDR3 is TGCGCCAGCAGCGGGGGCCCCAGGTCCTACGAGCAGTACTTC.